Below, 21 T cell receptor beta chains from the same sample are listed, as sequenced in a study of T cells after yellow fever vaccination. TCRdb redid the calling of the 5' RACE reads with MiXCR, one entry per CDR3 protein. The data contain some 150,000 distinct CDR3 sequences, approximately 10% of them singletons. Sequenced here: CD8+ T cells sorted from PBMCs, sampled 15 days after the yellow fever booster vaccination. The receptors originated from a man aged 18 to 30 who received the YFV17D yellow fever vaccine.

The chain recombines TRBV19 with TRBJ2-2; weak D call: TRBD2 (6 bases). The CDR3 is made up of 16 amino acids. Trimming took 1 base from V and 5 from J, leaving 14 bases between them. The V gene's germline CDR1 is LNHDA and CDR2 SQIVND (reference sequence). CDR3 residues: CASSIAGGAWTGELFF. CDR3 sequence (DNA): TGTGCCAGTAGTATAGCGGGCGGGGCTTGGACCGGGGAGCTGTTTTTT.

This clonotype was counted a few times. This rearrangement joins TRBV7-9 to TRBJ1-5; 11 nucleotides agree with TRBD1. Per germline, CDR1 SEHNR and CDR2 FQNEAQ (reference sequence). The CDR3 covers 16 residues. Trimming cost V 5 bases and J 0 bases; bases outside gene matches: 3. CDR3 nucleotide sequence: TGTGCCAGCAGCCTGGGACAGGGGGATAGCAATCAGCCCCAGCATTTT. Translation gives CASSLGQGDSNQPQHF.

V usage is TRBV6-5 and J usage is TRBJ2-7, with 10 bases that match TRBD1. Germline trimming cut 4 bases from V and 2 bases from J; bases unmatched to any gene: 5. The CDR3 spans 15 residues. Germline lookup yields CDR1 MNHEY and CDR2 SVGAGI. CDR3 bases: TGTGCCAGCAGTTCCTCCGGGACAGGGGCCTACGAGCAGTACTTC. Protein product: CASSSSGTGAYEQYF.

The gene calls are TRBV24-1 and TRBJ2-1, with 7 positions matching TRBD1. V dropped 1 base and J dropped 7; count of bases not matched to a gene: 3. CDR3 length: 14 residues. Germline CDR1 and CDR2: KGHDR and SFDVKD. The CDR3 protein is CATSDLGRGNEQFF. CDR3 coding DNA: TGTGCCACCAGTGATTTAGGCAGGGGGAATGAGCAGTTCTTC.

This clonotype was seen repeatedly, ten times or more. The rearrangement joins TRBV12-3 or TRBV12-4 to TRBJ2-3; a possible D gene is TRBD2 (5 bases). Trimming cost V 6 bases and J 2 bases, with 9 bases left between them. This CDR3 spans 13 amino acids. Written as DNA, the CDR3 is TGTGCCAGCAGCCGCGGGTACACAGATACGCAGTATTTT. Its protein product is CASSRGYTDTQYF.

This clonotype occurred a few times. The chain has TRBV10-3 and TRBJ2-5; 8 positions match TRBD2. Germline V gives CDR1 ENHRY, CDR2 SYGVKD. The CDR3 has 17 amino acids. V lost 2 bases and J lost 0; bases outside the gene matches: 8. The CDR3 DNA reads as TGTGCCATCAGTGAGCCTCCCTGGCGGGGGGACCAAGAGACCCAGTACTTC. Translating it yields CAISEPPWRGDQETQYF.

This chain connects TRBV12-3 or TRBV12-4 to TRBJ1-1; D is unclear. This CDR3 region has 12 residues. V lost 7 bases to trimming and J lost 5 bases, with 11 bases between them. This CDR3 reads CASTRGHTEAFF. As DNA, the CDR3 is TGTGCCAGCACTCGGGGTCATACTGAAGCTTTCTTT.

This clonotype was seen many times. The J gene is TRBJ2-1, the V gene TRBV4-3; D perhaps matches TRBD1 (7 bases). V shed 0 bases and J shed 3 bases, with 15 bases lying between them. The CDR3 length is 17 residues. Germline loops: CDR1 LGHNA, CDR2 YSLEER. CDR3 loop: CASSQDDQGGYYNEQFF. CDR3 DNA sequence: TGCGCCAGCAGCCAAGATGATCAGGGGGGTTACTACAATGAGCAGTTCTTC.

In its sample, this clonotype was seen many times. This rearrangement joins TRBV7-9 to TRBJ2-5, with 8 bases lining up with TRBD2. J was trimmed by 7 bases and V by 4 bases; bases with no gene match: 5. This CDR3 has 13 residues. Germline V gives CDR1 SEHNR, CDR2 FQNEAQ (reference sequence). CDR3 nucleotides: TGTGCCAGCAGCTCGGGACTAGAAGGGACCCAGTACTTC. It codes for CASSSGLEGTQYF. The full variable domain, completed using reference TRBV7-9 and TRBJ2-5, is DTGVSQNPRHKITKRGQNVTFRCDPISEHNRLYWYRQTLGQGPEFLTYFQNEAQLEKSRLLSDRFSAERPKGSFSTLEIQRTEQGDSAMYLCASSSGLEGTQYFGPGTRLLVL.

The CDR3: CASSPGSGENREQYF. The CDR3 DNA follows: TGTGCCAGCAGCCCGGGAAGCGGGGAGAATCGCGAGCAGTACTTC. The V gene is TRBV7-8, the J gene TRBJ2-7, with 7 nucleotides matching TRBD2. CDR3 length equals 15 residues. CDR1 is SGHVS and CDR2 is FQNEAQ in the germline V gene. J gave up 6 bases and V 5 bases, and 13 bases lay outside the gene matches.

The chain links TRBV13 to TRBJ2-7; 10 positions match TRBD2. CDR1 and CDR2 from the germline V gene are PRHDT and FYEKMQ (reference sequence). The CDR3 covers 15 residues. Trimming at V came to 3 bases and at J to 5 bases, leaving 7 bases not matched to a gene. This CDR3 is CASSFRSGGIDEQYF. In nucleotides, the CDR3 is TGTGCCAGCAGCTTCCGTAGCGGGGGGATCGACGAGCAGTACTTC.

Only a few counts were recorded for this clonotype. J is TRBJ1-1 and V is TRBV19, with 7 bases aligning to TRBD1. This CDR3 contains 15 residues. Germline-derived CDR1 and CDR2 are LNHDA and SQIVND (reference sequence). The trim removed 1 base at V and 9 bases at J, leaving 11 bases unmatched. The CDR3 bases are TGTGCCAGTAGTATAGCTGGAGAAGAGGGGGCGCAAGCTTTCTTT. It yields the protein CASSIAGEEGAQAFF.

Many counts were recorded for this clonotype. The CDR3 is CASSEARAYNEQFF. DNA of the CDR3: TGTGCCAGCAGTGAAGCGCGCGCCTACAATGAGCAGTTCTTC. V gene TRBV6-1 combines with J gene TRBJ2-1; D gene ambiguous. Deletions cut 0 bases from V and 2 bases from J, with 5 bases between. CDR3 length: 14 amino acids. From germline, CDR1 is MNHNS and CDR2 SASEGT.

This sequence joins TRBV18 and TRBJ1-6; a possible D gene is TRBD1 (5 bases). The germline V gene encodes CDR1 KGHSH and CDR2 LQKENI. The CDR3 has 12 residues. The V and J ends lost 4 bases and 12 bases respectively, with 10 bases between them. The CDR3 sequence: CASSHTGEPLHF. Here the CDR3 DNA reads TGTGCCAGCTCACATACAGGCGAACCCCTCCACTTT.

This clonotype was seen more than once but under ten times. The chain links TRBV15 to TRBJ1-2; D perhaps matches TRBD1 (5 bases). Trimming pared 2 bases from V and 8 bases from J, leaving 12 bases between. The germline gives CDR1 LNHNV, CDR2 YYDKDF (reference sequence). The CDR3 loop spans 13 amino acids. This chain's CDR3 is CATSRWGVGGYTF. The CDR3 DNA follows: TGTGCCACCAGCAGATGGGGCGTGGGGGGCTACACCTTC.

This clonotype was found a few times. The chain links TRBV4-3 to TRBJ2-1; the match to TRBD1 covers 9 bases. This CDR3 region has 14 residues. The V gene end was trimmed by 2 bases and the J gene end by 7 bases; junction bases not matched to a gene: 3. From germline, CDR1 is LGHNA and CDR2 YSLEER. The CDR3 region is CASSQWTGANEQFF. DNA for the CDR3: TGCGCCAGCAGCCAATGGACAGGGGCGAATGAGCAGTTCTTC.

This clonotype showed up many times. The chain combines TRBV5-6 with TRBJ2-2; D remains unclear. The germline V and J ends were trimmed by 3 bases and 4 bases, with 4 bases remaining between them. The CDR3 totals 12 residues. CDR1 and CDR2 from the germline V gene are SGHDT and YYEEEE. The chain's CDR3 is CASSWATGELFF. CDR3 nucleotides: TGTGCCAGCAGCTGGGCCACCGGGGAGCTGTTTTTT.

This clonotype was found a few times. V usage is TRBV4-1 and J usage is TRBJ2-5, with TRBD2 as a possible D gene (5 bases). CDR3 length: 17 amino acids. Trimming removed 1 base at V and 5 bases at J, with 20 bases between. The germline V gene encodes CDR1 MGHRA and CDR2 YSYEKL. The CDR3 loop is CASSQAWARVGEETQYF. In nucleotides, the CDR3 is TGCGCCAGCAGCCAAGCCTGGGCGCGGGTAGGCGAGGAGACCCAGTACTTC.

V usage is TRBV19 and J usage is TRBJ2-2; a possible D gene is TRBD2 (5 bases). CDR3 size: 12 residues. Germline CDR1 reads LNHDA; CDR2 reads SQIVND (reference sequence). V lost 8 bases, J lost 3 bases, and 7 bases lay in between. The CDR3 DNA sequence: TGTGCCAGTCGACTATACACCGGGGAGCTGTTTTTT. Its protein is CASRLYTGELFF.

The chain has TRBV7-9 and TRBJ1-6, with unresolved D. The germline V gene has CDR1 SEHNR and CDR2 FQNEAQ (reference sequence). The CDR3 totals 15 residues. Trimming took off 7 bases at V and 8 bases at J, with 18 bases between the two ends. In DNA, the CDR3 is TGTGCCAGCACGAGTACGGCGGAGGCTTATTCACCCCTCCACTTT. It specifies CASTSTAEAYSPLHF.

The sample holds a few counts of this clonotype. This chain's CDR3 is CATSSKGVNQPQHF. For the CDR3, the DNA is TGTGCCACCAGCAGTAAAGGCGTCAATCAGCCCCAGCATTTT. The chain combines TRBV15 with TRBJ1-5, with D hard to call. Germline-derived CDR1 and CDR2 are LNHNV and YYDKDF (reference sequence). Trimming removed 3 bases from V and 3 bases from J, with 9 bases in between. The CDR3 is made up of 14 amino acids. Full variable domain (rest looked up from reference TRBV15 and TRBJ1-5): DAMVIQNPRYQVTQFGKPVTLSCSQTLNHNVMYWYQQKSSQAPKLLFHYYDKDFNNEADTPDNFQSRRPNTSFCFLDIRSPGLGDTAMYLCATSSKGVNQPQHFGDGTRLSIL.